This T cell receptor beta chain was sequenced for a study of Graves' ophthalmopathy and Graves' hyperthyroidism. V was trimmed by 0 bases and J by 4 bases, leaving 12 bases between them. Per germline, CDR1 KGHSH and CDR2 LQKENI. The CDR3 spans 15 residues. Investigators amplified TCR beta CDR3 regions from RNA transcripts. First-round RT-PCR relied on HTBI primers, and a second-round multiplex PCR came next. TCRdb called the multiplex PCR reads again in MiXCR, with one record for every CDR3 protein. The sample records approximately 460,000 distinct CDR3 sequences, 13% to 15% being singletons. This clonotype was sampled from a young woman with Graves' ophthalmopathy. This rearrangement joins TRBV18 to TRBJ1-2, with D perhaps matching TRBD1 (5 bases). Sequences were obtained from blood. CDR3 in amino acids: CASSPPADRFYGYTF. As DNA, the CDR3 is TGTGCCAGCTCACCACCAGCTGACAGATTCTATGGCTACACCTTC.